This record concerns one TCR beta chain sequence. The data were taken from a study of blood T cell repertoires in COVID-19. Study-level information: The study drew acute and convalescent COVID-19 samples from the United States, Italy and Spain. PBMCs, B-cell-depleted T cells, or T cells were the source of the cDNA or gDNA that made up the material.

Study processing details: Reference gene primer amplification in the assay estimated nucleated cell counts. Generated by immunoSEQ multiplex PCR, the TCRdb table keeps only in-frame clones and is missing some. The V and J calls and clone size were taken over from that table, and D and trimming were inferred from the DNA. The sample contains about 42,000 clones, roughly 85% of which appear only once. The material sequenced was peripheral blood. The receptor's source is a woman between 65 and 79 years old in a cohort sampled during active COVID-19.

The CDR3 DNA sequence: TGTGCCAGCAGCCGAACCGGGACAAGGACGGAACAGCAGTACTTC. It is translated as CASSRTGTRTEQQYF. This chain joins TRBV6-2 or TRBV6-3 and TRBJ2-7; D is perhaps TRBD1 (6 bases). With 6 bases removed from V and 8 bases from J, the gap between germline ends came to 23 bases. The CDR3 sequence is 15 residues long. The V gene's germline CDR1 is MNHEY and CDR2 SVGEGT.